The 20 T cell receptor beta chains given below trace back to one sample, sequenced in a study of PD-1 blockade in classical Hodgkin lymphoma. This table comes from immunoSEQ multiplex PCR, and its TCRdb copy is limited to in-frame clones, with some not included. The table shows nearly 60,000 clones, with approximately 90% occurring only once. No patient escaped relapse after autologous stem cell transplantation, and brentuximab vedotin exposure varied. Source: peripheral blood mononuclear cells (PBMCs), taken before the second cycle of nivolumab. Receptors originate from a human donor with classical Hodgkin lymphoma.

This clone was recorded once. The gene calls are TRBV19 and TRBJ1-2; no firm D call. CDR1 is LNHDA and CDR2 is SQIVND in the germline V gene (reference sequence). This CDR3 spans 13 amino acids. Trimming cost V 3 bases and J 0 bases, with 5 bases left between them. The CDR3 sequence: CASSIGANYGYTF. As DNA, the CDR3 is TGTGCCAGTAGTATTGGGGCTAACTATGGCTACACCTTC. Filled out from reference TRBV19 and TRBJ1-2, the complete variable domain reads DGGITQSPKYLFRKEGQNVTLSCEQNLNHDAMYWYRQDPGQGLRLIYYSQIVNDFQKGDIAEGYSVSREKKESFPLTVTSAQKNPTAFYLCASSIGANYGYTFGSGTRLTVV.

This chain links TRBV6-1 with TRBJ1-1; possibly TRBD1 for D (6 bases). Germline-derived CDR1 and CDR2 are MNHNS and SASEGT. This CDR3 contains 14 residues. Deletions cut 7 bases from V and 3 bases from J, with 15 bases between. The CDR3, as DNA: TGTGCCAGCACCTGGACAGCGACAGACACTGAAGCTTTCTTT. Amino acid sequence: CASTWTATDTEAFF.

This clone was counted between two and nine times. This chain uses TRBV7-6 with TRBJ1-5; D may be TRBD1 (6 bases). Germline CDR1 and CDR2: SGHVS and FNYEAQ. The CDR3 has 16 amino acids. The V end lost 0 bases, the J end lost 5 bases, and 14 bases lay between the germline ends. The DNA of the CDR3 is TGTGCCAGCAGCTTAGCCTCCGGGACAACGCATCAGCCCCAGCATTTT. Encoded protein: CASSLASGTTHQPQHF.

The chain combines TRBV11-3 with TRBJ2-1; 9 bases agree with TRBD1. J gave up 7 bases and V 5 bases, and 9 bases lay outside the gene matches. The CDR3 is 15 amino acids. Germline CDR1 SGHNT, CDR2 YENEEA. The CDR3 DNA reads as TGTGCCAGCAGCCCGACAGGGGGATCTTGGAATGAGCAGTTCTTC. Amino acids: CASSPTGGSWNEQFF.

V and J are TRBV4-1 and TRBJ1-2; TRBD1 agrees at 7 bases. CDR3 length: 14 amino acids. The V segment lost 0 bases and the J segment 5 bases; nucleotides outside the gene matches: 3. Per the germline V gene, CDR1 is MGHRA and CDR2 is YSYEKL. The DNA for the CDR3 is TGCGCCAGCAGCCAAGAAGACAGGGATTATGGCTACACCTTC. Translated: CASSQEDRDYGYTF.

The chain employs TRBV5-6 and TRBJ2-3, with D possibly being TRBD1 (5 bases). The CDR3 is 16 amino acids. Trimming took off 2 bases at V and 6 bases at J, with 19 bases between the two ends. CDR1 is SGHDT, CDR2 YYEEEE, per germline. This chain's CDR3 is CASSFVQLISGDTQYF. The CDR3 DNA follows: TGTGCCAGCAGCTTTGTTCAGCTTATTTCAGGGGATACGCAGTATTTT. The full variable domain, its missing parts supplied by reference TRBV5-6 and TRBJ2-3, is DAGVTQSPTHLIKTRGQQVTLRCSPKSGHDTVSWYQQALGQGPQFIFQYYEEEERQRGNFPDRFSGHQFPNYSSELNVNALLLGDSALYLCASSFVQLISGDTQYFGPGTRLTVL.

The rearrangement joins TRBV18 to TRBJ1-2; D is unclear. Trimming removed 3 bases at V and 2 bases at J, with 13 bases between. CDR1 and CDR2 (germline): KGHSH, LQKENI. There are 15 residues in the CDR3. For the CDR3, the DNA is TGTGCCAGCTCACCCTCAACCCCCCTAAACTATGGCTACACCTTC. Its translation: CASSPSTPLNYGYTF. Drawing the rest from reference TRBV18 and TRBJ1-2, the complete variable domain is NAGVMQNPRHLVRRRGQEARLRCSPMKGHSHVYWYRQLPEEGLKFMVYLQKENIIDESGMPKERFSAEFPKEGPSILRIQQVVRGDSAAYFCASSPSTPLNYGYTFGSGTRLTVV.

The chain joins TRBV10-2 to TRBJ1-5; D remains ambiguous. This CDR3 is built from 13 residues. The V end lost 8 bases, the J end lost 3 bases, and 11 bases lay between the germline ends. From germline, CDR1 is WSHSY and CDR2 SAAADI. CDR3 sequence: CASAGLFNQPQHF. As DNA, the CDR3 is TGCGCCAGCGCCGGGCTTTTCAATCAGCCCCAGCATTTT.

The gene calls are TRBV29-1 and TRBJ2-2; 7 positions agree with TRBD2. The CDR3 consists of 16 residues. Germline values: CDR1 SQVTM, CDR2 ANQGSEA. J lost 3 bases, V lost 5 bases, and 12 bases had no gene match. The DNA for the CDR3 is TGCAGCGTTTTACCTAGCGGTAAAGCCCACACCGGGGAGCTGTTTTTT. Translation: CSVLPSGKAHTGELFF.

This clone has a handful of counts. The chain combines TRBV27 with TRBJ2-3, with TRBD1 matching over 8 bases. The ends lost 6 bases at V and 5 bases at J; junction bases unmatched: 4. CDR3 length: 13 residues. Germline assignment: CDR1 MNHEY and CDR2 SMNVEV (reference sequence). This CDR3 is CASRTGAVDTQYF. CDR3 nucleotide sequence: TGTGCCAGCAGGACAGGGGCAGTAGATACGCAGTATTTT.

The rearrangement joins TRBV11-2 to TRBJ1-5; 10 bases fit TRBD1. CDR1 is SGHAT, CDR2 FQNNGV, per germline. J was trimmed by 2 bases and V by 5 bases; bases with no gene match: 6. CDR3 length equals 16 residues. CDR3 residues: CASSPRQGAGNQPQHF. In nucleotides, the CDR3 is TGTGCCAGCAGCCCAAGACAGGGGGCCGGCAATCAGCCCCAGCATTTT.

This chain connects TRBV2 to TRBJ1-1; D perhaps matches TRBD1 (6 bases). CDR1 and CDR2 from the germline V gene are SNHLY and FYNNEI. Trimming pared 4 bases from V and 1 base from J, leaving 13 bases between. CDR3 size: 15 residues. CDR3 nucleotide sequence: TGTGCCAGCAGTGGGGGGGACATTGCGAACACTGAAGCTTTCTTT. It is translated as CASSGGDIANTEAFF.

This chain uses TRBV13 with TRBJ2-1; TRBD1 matches at 7 bases. Germline CDR1 PRHDT, CDR2 FYEKMQ (reference sequence). With V trimmed by 4 bases and J by 2 bases, 5 bases remained unmatched. The CDR3 spans 15 residues. The CDR3 DNA reads as TGTGCCAGCAGCTACACAGGGGTCCCCTACAATGAGCAGTTCTTC. Its protein product is CASSYTGVPYNEQFF. Supplemented by reference TRBV13 and TRBJ2-1, the full variable domain reads AAGVIQSPRHLIKEKRETATLKCYPIPRHDTVYWYQQGPGQDPQFLISFYEKMQSDKGSIPDRFSAQQFSDYHSELNMSSLELGDSALYFCASSYTGVPYNEQFFGPGTRLTVL.

This clone was seen a handful of times. V is TRBV9 and J is TRBJ1-1; 8 nucleotides agree with TRBD1. After removal of 3 bases from V and 0 bases from J, the junction contained 4 bases not matched to a gene. The germline gives CDR1 SGDLS, CDR2 YYNGEE. The length of the CDR3 is 15 residues. CDR3 bases: TGTGCCAGCAGCGGGGGACAGGTAATGAACACTGAAGCTTTCTTT. Its translation is CASSGGQVMNTEAFF.

This sequence joins TRBV7-3 and TRBJ2-1; D may be TRBD1 or TRBD2 (5 bases each). The CDR3 runs to 13 residues. Trimming took off 5 bases at V and 8 bases at J, with 13 bases between the two ends. Germline V gives CDR1 SGHTA, CDR2 FQGTGA. This chain's CDR3 is CASSVGVWDEQFF. The CDR3 nucleotides read TGTGCCAGCAGCGTGGGGGTATGGGATGAGCAGTTCTTC.

The chain employs TRBV6-1 and TRBJ2-2; no firm D call. The germline V and J ends were trimmed by 4 bases and 8 bases, with 17 bases remaining between them. The CDR3 has 15 amino acids. Germline V gene sequence: CDR1 MNHNS, CDR2 SASEGT. The CDR3 nucleotides read TGTGCCAGCAGTGTTTCCTTTGTAACACCGGGGGAGCTGTTTTTT. Residues: CASSVSFVTPGELFF.

The chain uses TRBV27 and TRBJ1-2, with D perhaps matching TRBD1 (5 bases). The germline V gene encodes CDR1 MNHEY and CDR2 SMNVEV (reference sequence). The CDR3 has 15 amino acids. The V end was cut by 4 bases, the J end by 0 bases, with 12 bases between. The DNA for the CDR3 is TGTGCCAGCAGTTGGAGGGGACGGACTAACTATGGCTACACCTTC. It encodes CASSWRGRTNYGYTF.

This clone was detected once. The genes are TRBV6-4 and TRBJ2-2; 9 bases match TRBD1. Trimming at V came to 5 bases and at J to 3 bases, leaving 13 bases not matched to a gene. Germline assignment: CDR1 MRHNA and CDR2 SNTAGT. The CDR3 loop spans 18 amino acids. In DNA, the CDR3 is TGTGCCAGCAGTCCACGGACAGGGGCCCTCGGATACACCGGGGAGCTGTTTTTT. This encodes CASSPRTGALGYTGELFF.

The rearrangement joins TRBV27 to TRBJ2-6; perhaps D is TRBD1 or TRBD2 (5 bases each). CDR1 and CDR2 from the germline V gene are MNHEY and SMNVEV (reference sequence). V was shortened by 5 bases and J by 2 bases, with 16 bases between the two germline ends. The CDR3 is made up of 17 amino acids. The CDR3, as DNA: TGTGCCAGCAGTACCCAACTCCAGGGACCTGGGGCCAACGTCCTGACTTTC. It codes for CASSTQLQGPGANVLTF.

The J gene is TRBJ2-3, the V gene TRBV7-3; either TRBD1 or TRBD2 may supply D (6 bases each). CDR1 is SGHTA and CDR2 is FQGTGA in the germline V gene. The CDR3 has 16 residues. V was shortened by 6 bases and J by 5 bases, with 21 bases between the two germline ends. The CDR3 DNA reads TGTGCCAGCAGGGGATTCGGGACTCCCAGGGGAGATACGCAGTATTTT. It translates to CASRGFGTPRGDTQYF.